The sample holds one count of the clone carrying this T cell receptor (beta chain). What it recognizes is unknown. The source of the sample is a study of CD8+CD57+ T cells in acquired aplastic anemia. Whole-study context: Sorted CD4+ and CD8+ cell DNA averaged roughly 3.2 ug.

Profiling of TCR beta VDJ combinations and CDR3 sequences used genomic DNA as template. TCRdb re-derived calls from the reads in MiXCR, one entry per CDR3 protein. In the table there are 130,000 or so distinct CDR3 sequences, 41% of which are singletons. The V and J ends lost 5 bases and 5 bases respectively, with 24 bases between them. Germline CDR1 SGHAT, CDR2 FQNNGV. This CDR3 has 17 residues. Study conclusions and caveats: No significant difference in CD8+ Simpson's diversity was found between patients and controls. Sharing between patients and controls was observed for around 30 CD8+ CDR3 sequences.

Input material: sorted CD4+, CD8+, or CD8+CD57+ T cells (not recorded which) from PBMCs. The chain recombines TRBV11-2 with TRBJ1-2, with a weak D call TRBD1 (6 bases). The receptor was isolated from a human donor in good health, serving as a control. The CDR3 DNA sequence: TGTGCCAGCAGCGTACAGGGTTCTGATGTAACACCTTATGGCTACACCTTC. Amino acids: CASSVQGSDVTPYGYTF.